This T cell receptor beta chain was found in a study of blood T cell repertoires in COVID-19. Study in general: From the United States, Italy and Spain came samples of acute and convalescent COVID-19.

V lost 3 bases, J lost 0 bases, and 5 bases stayed unmatched. Germline CDR1 and CDR2: SGHVS and FQNEAQ. The CDR3 consists of 16 residues. Authors' analysis steps: Quantification of nucleated cells was approximated via reference gene primer amplification. The protocol was immunoSEQ multiplex PCR, while the TCRdb copy is restricted to in-frame clones and leaves out a portion. V and J calls and clone size come straight from that table; D and trimming were deduced from the DNA. The sample yields fewer than 250,000 clones, around nine tenths seen once. This receptor was identified in a man between 60 and 75 years old with acute or convalescent COVID-19. V usage is TRBV7-8 and J usage is TRBJ1-3, with TRBD1 matching over 7 bases. The sequencing sample was made of peripheral blood. CDR3 sequence: CASSFPGQHSGNTIYF. The CDR3 DNA is TGTGCCAGCAGCTTTCCGGGACAGCACTCTGGAAACACCATATATTTT.